These 13 T cell receptor beta chains came from one sample sequenced in a study of blood T cell repertoires in COVID-19 (TCRdb year 2020). To prepare the library, the immunoSEQ multiplex PCR assay was applied. Entries here come from immuneACCESS through TCRdb and include only in-frame sequences with V and J called. Some clones fail to appear in such tables; in the studies checked, an unresolved V gene covers under half of the shortfall, and the cause of the remainder is unknown. A total of around 250,000 clones appear in this sample, about nine tenths of them only once. The ten largest account for about 8.8% of the sample. What was sequenced was peripheral blood. These TCRs come from a middle-aged man with active or convalescent COVID-19.

Comment on this clone: The junction does not match germline at one end; this may be a read error. V and J are TRBV30 and TRBJ1-2; 9 nucleotides match TRBD1. There are 11 residues in the CDR3. Germline V gene sequence: CDR1 GTSNPN, CDR2 SVGIG (reference sequence). CDR3 sequence reads: CAWSRDRDRYF. In nucleotides, the CDR3 is TGTGCCTGGAGTAGGGACAGGGATCGCTACTTC.

Remarks on this clone: Other DNA variants within this sample encode the same CDR3. The chain recombines TRBV5-1 with TRBJ2-3; 8 bases line up with TRBD2. Germline-derived CDR1 and CDR2 are SGHRS and YFSETQ. The CDR3 spans 16 residues. V trimming: 0 bases; J trimming: 3 bases; junction bases outside the gene matches: 6. The CDR3 loop reads CASSLASGGATDTQYF. CDR3 in DNA: TGCGCCAGCAGCTTGGCCTCCGGGGGGGCGACAGATACGCAGTATTTT. The entire variable domain, with the rest obtained from reference TRBV5-1 and TRBJ2-3, is as follows: KAGVTQTPRYLIKTRGQQVTLSCSPISGHRSVSWYQQTPGQGLQFLFEYFSETQRNKGNFPGRFSGRQFSNSRSEMNVSTLELGDSALYLCASSLASGGATDTQYFGPGTRLTVL.

In regard to this clone: The junction does not match germline at one end; this may be a read error. V usage is TRBV7-7 and J usage is TRBJ2-5; D possibly uses TRBD1 or TRBD2 (7 bases each). The CDR3 loop spans 17 amino acids. Germline V gene sequence: CDR1 SSHAT, CDR2 FNYEAQ (reference sequence). As DNA, the CDR3 is TGTGCTAGCAGCTTAGGGGGCGCGGGAGCCCCACAAGAGACCCAGTACTTC. It is translated as CASSLGGAGAPQETQYF.

The chain has TRBV28 and TRBJ2-3; the match to TRBD1 covers 8 bases. Germline CDR1 MDHEN, CDR2 SYDVKM. V trimming: 1 base; J trimming: 3 bases; junction bases outside the gene matches: 6. CDR3 length: 16 residues. CDR3 in amino acids: CASSLYRTGRTDTQYF. CDR3 coding DNA: TGTGCCAGCAGTTTATACCGGACAGGGAGAACAGATACGCAGTATTTT.

V and J are TRBV6-6 and TRBJ2-1, with D perhaps matching TRBD2 (5 bases). This CDR3 contains 16 residues. Trimming cost V 6 bases and J 0 bases, with 15 bases left between them. Germline CDR1 and CDR2: MNHNY and SVGAGI (reference sequence). The CDR3 coding sequence is TGTGCCAGCAGCCCCCCGGGGAGCCACTCCTACAATGAGCAGTTCTTC. It is translated as CASSPPGSHSYNEQFF.

This clone appeared many times. The sample has other DNA sequences that encode this CDR3 too. The chain links TRBV6-5 to TRBJ1-4; weak D call: TRBD1 (6 bases). CDR1 and CDR2 (germline): MNHEY, SVGAGI. The CDR3 is 12 amino acids. V was clipped by 6 bases and J by 11 bases, with 13 bases between them. CDR3 in DNA: TGTGCCAGCAGCCAGAGGGGGGGGAAACTGTTTTTT. It encodes CASSQRGGKLFF.

This chain connects TRBV27 to TRBJ1-1; D might be TRBD1 (6 bases). Germline assignment: CDR1 MNHEY and CDR2 SMNVEV (reference sequence). Trimming left V 4 bases short and J 1 base short, with 10 bases between. The CDR3 is made up of 14 amino acids. The CDR3 region is CASSSGQRNTEAFF. DNA of the CDR3: TGTGCCAGCAGTTCGGGACAAAGGAACACTGAAGCTTTCTTT.

The CDR3 nucleotides are TGTGCCAGCAGCTTGGGACAGGGAGAGACCCAGTACTTC. It yields the protein CASSLGQGETQYF. The chain employs TRBV5-4 and TRBJ2-5; 7 bases agree with TRBD1. In germline, CDR1 is SGHNT, CDR2 YYREEE (reference sequence). The ends lost 0 bases at V and 4 bases at J; junction bases unmatched: 0. The CDR3 has 13 amino acids.

The J gene is TRBJ2-5, the V gene TRBV3-1 (or the pseudogene TRBV3-2); a possible D gene is TRBD1 (5 bases). The germline V gene has CDR1 LGHDT and CDR2 YNNKEL (reference sequence). V was cut by 3 bases and J by 5 bases, with 10 bases left in between. This CDR3 region has 13 residues. CDR3 protein: CASSQAPGETQYF. CDR3 in DNA: TGTGCCAGCAGCCAGGCCCCAGGGGAGACCCAGTACTTC.

V gene TRBV5-6 combines with J gene TRBJ2-2, with TRBD2 as a possible D gene (5 bases). Per the germline V gene, CDR1 is SGHDT and CDR2 is YYEEEE. Trimming pared 5 bases from V and 4 bases from J, leaving 9 bases between. The CDR3 totals 13 residues. As DNA, the CDR3 is TGTGCCAGCAGAAATGGAGGCACCGGGGAGCTGTTTTTT. It translates to CASRNGGTGELFF.

The rearrangement uses TRBV28 and TRBJ1-5, with D possibly TRBD1 on 6 matching bases. The CDR3 runs to 13 residues. Trimming pared 8 bases from V and 4 bases from J, leaving 12 bases between. The germline V gene has CDR1 MDHEN and CDR2 SYDVKM. The CDR3 loop is CASWGQNNQPQHF. The CDR3 DNA reads as TGTGCCAGCTGGGGGCAGAATAATCAGCCCCAGCATTTT.

CDR3: CASSQDRDRVSNEQFF. As DNA, the CDR3 is TGCGCCAGCAGCCAAGACCGGGACAGGGTCTCCAATGAGCAGTTCTTC. The chain couples TRBV4-1 to TRBJ2-1, with 9 positions matching TRBD1. The CDR3 length is 16 residues. Trimming at V came to 0 bases and at J to 6 bases, leaving 6 bases not matched to a gene. Germline loops: CDR1 MGHRA, CDR2 YSYEKL.

The rearrangement joins TRBV3-1 (or the pseudogene TRBV3-2) to TRBJ2-7; a possible D gene is TRBD2 (5 bases). The V end was cut by 4 bases, the J end by 7 bases, with 17 bases between. Germline CDR1 is LGHDT and CDR2 is YNNKEL (reference sequence). The CDR3 is made up of 14 amino acids. CDR3 coding DNA: TGTGCCAGCAGCCCGGCGGGCAGTACGGGAGAGCAGTACTTC. Protein product: CASSPAGSTGEQYF.